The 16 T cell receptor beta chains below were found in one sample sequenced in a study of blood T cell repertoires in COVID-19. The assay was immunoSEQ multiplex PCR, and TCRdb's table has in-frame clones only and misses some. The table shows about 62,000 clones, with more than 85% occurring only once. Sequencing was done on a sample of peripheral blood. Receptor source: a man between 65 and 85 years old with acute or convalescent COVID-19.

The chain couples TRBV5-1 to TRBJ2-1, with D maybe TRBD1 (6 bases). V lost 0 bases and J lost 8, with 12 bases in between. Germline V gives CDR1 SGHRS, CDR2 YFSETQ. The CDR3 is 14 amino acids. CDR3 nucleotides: TGCGCCAGCAGCTTGGAGGCAGGGGCCCATGAGCAGTTCTTC. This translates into CASSLEAGAHEQFF.

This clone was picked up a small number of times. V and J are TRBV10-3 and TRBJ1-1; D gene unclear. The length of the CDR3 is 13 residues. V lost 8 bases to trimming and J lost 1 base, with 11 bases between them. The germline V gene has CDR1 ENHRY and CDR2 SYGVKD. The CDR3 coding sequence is TGTGCCATCGCCATTCGGGAGAACACTGAAGCTTTCTTT. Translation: CAIAIRENTEAFF.

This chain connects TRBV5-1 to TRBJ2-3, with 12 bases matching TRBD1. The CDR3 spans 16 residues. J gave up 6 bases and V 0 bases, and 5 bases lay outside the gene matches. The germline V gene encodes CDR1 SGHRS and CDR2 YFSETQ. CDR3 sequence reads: CASSLGGQGAMDTQYF. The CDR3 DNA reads TGCGCCAGCAGCTTGGGGGGACAGGGGGCCATGGATACGCAGTATTTT.

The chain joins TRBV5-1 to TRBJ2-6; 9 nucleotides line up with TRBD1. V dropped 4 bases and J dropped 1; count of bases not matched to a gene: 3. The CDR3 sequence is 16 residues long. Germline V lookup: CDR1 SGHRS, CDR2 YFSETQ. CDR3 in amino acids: CASSLTGGSGANVLTF. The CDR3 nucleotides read TGCGCCAGCAGCCTGACAGGGGGGTCTGGGGCCAACGTCCTGACTTTC.

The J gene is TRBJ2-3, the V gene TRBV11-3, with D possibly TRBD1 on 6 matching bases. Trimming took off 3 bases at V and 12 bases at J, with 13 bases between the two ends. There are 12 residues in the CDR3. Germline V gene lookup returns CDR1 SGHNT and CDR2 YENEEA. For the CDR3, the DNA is TGTGCCAGCAGCTTTGGGGGCTTCAACCAGTATTTT. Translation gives CASSFGGFNQYF.

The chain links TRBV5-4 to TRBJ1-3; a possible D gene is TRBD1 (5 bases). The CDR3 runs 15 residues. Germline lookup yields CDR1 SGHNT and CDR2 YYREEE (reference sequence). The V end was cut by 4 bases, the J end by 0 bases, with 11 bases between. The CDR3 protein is CASSPTASSGNTIYF. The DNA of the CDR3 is TGTGCCAGCAGCCCGACAGCTTCCTCTGGAAACACCATATATTTT.

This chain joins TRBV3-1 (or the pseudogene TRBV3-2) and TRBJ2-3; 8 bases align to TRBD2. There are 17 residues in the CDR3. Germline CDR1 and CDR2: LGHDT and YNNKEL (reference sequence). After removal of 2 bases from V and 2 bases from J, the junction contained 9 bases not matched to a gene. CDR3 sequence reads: CASSQLPGLGTTDTQYF. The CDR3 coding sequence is TGTGCCAGCAGCCAACTGCCGGGACTAGGGACCACAGATACGCAGTATTTT.

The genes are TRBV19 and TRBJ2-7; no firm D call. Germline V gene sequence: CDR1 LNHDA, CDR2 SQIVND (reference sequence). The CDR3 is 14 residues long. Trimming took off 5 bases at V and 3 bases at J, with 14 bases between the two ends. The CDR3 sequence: CASSSNPPGYEQYF. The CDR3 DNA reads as TGTGCCAGTAGTTCAAACCCCCCAGGCTACGAGCAGTACTTC.

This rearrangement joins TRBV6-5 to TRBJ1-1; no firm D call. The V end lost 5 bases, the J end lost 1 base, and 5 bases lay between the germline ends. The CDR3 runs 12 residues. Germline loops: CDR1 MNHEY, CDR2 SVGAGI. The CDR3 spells CASSTENTEAFF. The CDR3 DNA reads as TGTGCCAGCAGTACTGAGAACACTGAAGCTTTCTTT.

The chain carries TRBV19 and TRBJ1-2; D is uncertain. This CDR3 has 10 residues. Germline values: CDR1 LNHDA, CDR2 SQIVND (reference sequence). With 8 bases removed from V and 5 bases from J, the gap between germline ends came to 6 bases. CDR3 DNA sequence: TGTGCCAGTCGACTGTATGGCTACACCTTC. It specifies CASRLYGYTF.

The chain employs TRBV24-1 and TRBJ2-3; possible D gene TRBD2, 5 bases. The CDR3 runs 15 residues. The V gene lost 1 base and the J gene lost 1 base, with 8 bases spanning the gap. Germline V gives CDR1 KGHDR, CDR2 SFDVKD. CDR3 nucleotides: TGTGCCACCAGTGATTTTCCCGGGGGCACAGATACGCAGTATTTT. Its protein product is CATSDFPGGTDTQYF.

CDR3 DNA: TGTGCCAGCAGCAAAGATGACAGGCCCTACGAGCAGTACTTC. It is translated as CASSKDDRPYEQYF. The rearrangement links TRBV21-1 to TRBJ2-7; the table calls TRBD1, which could not be checked here. TRBV21-1 is a documented pseudogene. CDR3 length: 14 amino acids.

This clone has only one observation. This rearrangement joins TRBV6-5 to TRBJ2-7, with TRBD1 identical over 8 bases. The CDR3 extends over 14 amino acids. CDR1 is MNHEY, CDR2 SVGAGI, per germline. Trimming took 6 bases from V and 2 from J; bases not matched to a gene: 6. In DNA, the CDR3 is TGTGCCAGCAGCCTCTCGGGACAGGCCTACGAGCAGTACTTC. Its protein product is CASSLSGQAYEQYF.

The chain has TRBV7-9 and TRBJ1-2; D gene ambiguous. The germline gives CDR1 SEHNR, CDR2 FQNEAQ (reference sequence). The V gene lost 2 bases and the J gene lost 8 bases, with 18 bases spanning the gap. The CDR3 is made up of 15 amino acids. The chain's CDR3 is CASSLLPGEGEGYTF. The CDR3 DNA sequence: TGTGCCAGCAGCTTACTTCCAGGTGAGGGAGAAGGCTACACCTTC.

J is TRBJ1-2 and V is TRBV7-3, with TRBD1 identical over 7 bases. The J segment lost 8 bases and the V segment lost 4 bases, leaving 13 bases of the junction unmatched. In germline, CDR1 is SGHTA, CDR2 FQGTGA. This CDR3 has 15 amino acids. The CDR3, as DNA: TGTGCCAGCAGCTCCGGACAGGCCTACGCGGAGGGCTACACCTTC. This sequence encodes CASSSGQAYAEGYTF.

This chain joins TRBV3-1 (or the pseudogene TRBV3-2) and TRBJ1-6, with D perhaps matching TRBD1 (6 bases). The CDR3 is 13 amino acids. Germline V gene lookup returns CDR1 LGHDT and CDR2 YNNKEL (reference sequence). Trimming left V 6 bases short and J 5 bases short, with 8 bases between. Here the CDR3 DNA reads TGTGCCAGCAGGGGACATGATAATTCACCCCTCCACTTT. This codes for CASRGHDNSPLHF.